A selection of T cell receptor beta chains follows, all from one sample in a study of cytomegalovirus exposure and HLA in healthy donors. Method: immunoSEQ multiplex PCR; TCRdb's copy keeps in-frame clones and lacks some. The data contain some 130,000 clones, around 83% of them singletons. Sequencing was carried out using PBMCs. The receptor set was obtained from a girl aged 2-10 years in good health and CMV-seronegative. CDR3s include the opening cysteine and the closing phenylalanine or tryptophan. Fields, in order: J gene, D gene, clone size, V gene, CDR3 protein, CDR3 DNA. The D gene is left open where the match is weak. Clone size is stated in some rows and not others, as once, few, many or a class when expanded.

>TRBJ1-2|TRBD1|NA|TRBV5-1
CASSYLQGADYGYTF
TGCGCCAGCAGCTACTTACAGGGGGCGGACTATGGCTACACCTTC
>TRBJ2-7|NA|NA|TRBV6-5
CASSTLGQSYEQYF
TGTGCCAGCAGTACCCTCGGACAGAGCTACGAGCAGTACTTC
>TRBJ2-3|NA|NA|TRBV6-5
CASSARQPTMYTQYF
TGTGCCAGCAGTGCAAGACAGCCCACTATGTATACGCAGTATTTT
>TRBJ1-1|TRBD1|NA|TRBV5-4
CASSLAGGVGAFF
TGTGCCAGCAGCTTGGCAGGGGGCGTTGGAGCTTTCTTT
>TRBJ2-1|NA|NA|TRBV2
CASSEVGRNYNEQFF
TGTGCCAGCAGCGAAGTGGGGCGAAACTACAATGAGCAGTTCTTC
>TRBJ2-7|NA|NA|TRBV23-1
CASSDYEQYF
TGCGCCAGTTCAGACTACGAGCAGTACTTC
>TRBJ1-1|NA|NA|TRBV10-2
CASSDGGMNTEAFF
TGCGCCAGCAGTGATGGGGGCATGAACACTGAAGCTTTCTTT
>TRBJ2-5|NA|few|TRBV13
CASKGVNQETQYF
TGTGCCAGCAAGGGAGTAAATCAAGAGACCCAGTACTTC
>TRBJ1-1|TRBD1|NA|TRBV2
CASAWRQDRGVTEAFF
TGTGCCAGCGCCTGGAGGCAGGACAGGGGGGTCACTGAAGCTTTCTTT
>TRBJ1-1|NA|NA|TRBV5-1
CASSLGQASIMNTEAFF
TGCGCCAGCAGCCTGGGGCAGGCCAGCATCATGAACACTGAAGCTTTCTTT
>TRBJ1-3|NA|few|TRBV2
CASSGTGSGNTIYF
TGTGCCAGCAGCGGCACAGGGTCTGGAAACACCATATATTTT
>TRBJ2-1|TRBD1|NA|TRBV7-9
CASSLLGTGSYNEQFF
TGTGCCAGCAGCCTTTTGGGGACAGGCTCCTACAATGAGCAGTTCTTC
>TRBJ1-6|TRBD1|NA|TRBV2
CASSEDRGQVSPLHF
TGTGCCAGCAGTGAAGATAGGGGGCAGGTTTCACCCCTCCACTTT
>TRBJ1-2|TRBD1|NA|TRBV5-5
CASSTPGTGNYGYTF
TGTGCCAGCAGTACCCCCGGGACAGGGAACTATGGCTACACCTTC
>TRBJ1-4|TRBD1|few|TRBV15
CATSRGTGANEKLFF
TGTGCCACCAGCAGGGGGACAGGGGCTAATGAAAAACTGTTTTTT
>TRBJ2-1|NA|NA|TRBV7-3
CASSLAGADNEQFF
TGTGCCAGCAGCTTAGCGGGGGCCGACAATGAGCAGTTCTTC
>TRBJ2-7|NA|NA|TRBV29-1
CSAQTGNEQYF
TGCAGCGCCCAGACAGGCAACGAGCAGTACTTC
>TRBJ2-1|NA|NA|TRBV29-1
CSVEGLSGRYNEQFF
TGCAGCGTTGAAGGGCTCAGCGGGCGCTACAATGAGCAGTTCTTC
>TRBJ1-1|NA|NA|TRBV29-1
CSVAPVLTGLTEAFF
TGCAGCGTCGCCCCGGTGCTGACAGGCCTCACTGAAGCTTTCTTT
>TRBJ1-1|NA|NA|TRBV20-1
CSVQDSTEAFF
TGCAGTGTTCAAGACAGCACTGAAGCTTTCTTT
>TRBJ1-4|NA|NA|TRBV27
CASSSSGATNEKLFF
TGTGCCAGCAGTTCTTCAGGGGCAACTAATGAAAAACTGTTTTTT
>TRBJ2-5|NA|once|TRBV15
CATSRVSGETQYF
TGTGCCACCAGCAGAGTATCGGGGGAGACCCAGTACTTC
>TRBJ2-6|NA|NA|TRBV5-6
CASSLGLRGAAGANVLTF
TGTGCCAGCAGCTTGGGCTTACGGGGGGCAGCTGGGGCCAACGTCCTGACTTTC
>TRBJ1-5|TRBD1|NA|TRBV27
CASRDRANQPQHF
TGTGCCAGCAGGGACAGGGCCAATCAGCCCCAGCATTTT
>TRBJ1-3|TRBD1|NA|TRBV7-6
CASSPGTGRGNTIYF
TGTGCCAGCAGCCCAGGGACAGGTAGAGGAAACACCATATATTTT
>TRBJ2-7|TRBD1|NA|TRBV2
CASSEAFGQGASYEQYF
TGTGCCAGCAGTGAAGCTTTTGGACAGGGGGCCTCCTACGAGCAGTACTTC
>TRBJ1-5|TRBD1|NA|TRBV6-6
CASSYWDRDQPQHF
TGTGCCAGCAGTTACTGGGACAGGGATCAGCCCCAGCATTTT
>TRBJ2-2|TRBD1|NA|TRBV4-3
CASSPTGAAGELFF
TGCGCCAGCAGCCCAACAGGGGCAGCCGGGGAGCTGTTTTTT
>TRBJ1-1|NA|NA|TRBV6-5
CAGSLTLSNTEAFF
TGTGCCGGCAGTTTGACACTTTCGAACACTGAAGCTTTCTTT
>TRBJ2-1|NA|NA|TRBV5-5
CASTVEGNEQFF
TGTGCCAGCACCGTGGAGGGGAATGAGCAGTTCTTC
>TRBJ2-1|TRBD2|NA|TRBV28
CAFSSPGLGTYNEQFF
TGTGCCTTTTCCTCCCCGGGACTAGGGACCTACAATGAGCAGTTCTTC
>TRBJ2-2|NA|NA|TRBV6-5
CASLDGQTTGELFF
TGTGCCAGCCTCGACGGACAGACAACCGGGGAGCTGTTTTTT
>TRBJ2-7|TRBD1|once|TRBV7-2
CASSSRDRHSYEQYF
TGTGCCAGCAGCTCCCGGGACAGGCACTCCTACGAGCAGTACTTC
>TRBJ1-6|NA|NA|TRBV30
CAWDSSYNSPLHF
TGTGCCTGGGACAGCTCCTATAATTCCCCCCTCCACTTT
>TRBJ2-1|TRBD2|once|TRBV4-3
CASSRNSGGRSYNEQFF
TGCGCCAGCAGCCGAAATAGCGGGGGGCGGTCCTACAATGAGCAGTTCTTC
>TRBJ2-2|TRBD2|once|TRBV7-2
CASSLVSGGITGELFF
TGTGCCAGCAGCTTAGTAAGCGGGGGGATCACCGGGGAGCTGTTTTTT
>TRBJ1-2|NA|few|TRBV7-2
CASSEALDGYTF
TGTGCCAGCAGCGAGGCGTTGGATGGCTACACCTTC
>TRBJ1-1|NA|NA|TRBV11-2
CASSPQTPPNTEAFF
TGTGCCAGCAGCCCGCAGACACCACCTAACACTGAAGCTTTCTTT
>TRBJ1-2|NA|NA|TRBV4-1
CASSQDGVGYTF
TGCGCCAGCAGCCAAGACGGGGTTGGCTACACCTTC
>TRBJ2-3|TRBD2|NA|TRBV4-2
CASTSGRATDTQYF
TGTGCCAGCACTAGCGGGAGGGCCACAGATACGCAGTATTTT
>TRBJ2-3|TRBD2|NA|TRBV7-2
CASSLELAGGKTQYF
TGTGCCAGCAGCTTAGAACTAGCGGGGGGGAAGACGCAGTATTTT
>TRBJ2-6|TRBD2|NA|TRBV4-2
CASSQVVAGVYGANVLTF
TGTGCCAGCAGCCAAGTGGTAGCGGGAGTGTATGGGGCCAACGTCCTGACTTTC
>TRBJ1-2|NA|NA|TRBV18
CASSSGANYGYTF
TGTGCCAGCTCATCGGGAGCTAACTATGGCTACACCTTC
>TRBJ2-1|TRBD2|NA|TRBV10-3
CAISERGSLAGSYNEQFF
TGTGCCATCAGTGAAAGGGGATCGCTAGCGGGATCCTACAATGAGCAGTTCTTC
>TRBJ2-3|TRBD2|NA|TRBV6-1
CASSEVRRGGTDTQYF
TGTGCCAGCAGTGAAGTCCGGCGGGGGGGGACAGATACGCAGTATTTT
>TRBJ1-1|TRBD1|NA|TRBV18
CASSPQGADTEAFF
TGTGCCAGCTCACCACAGGGGGCTGACACTGAAGCTTTCTTT